The rows below give T cell receptor beta chains drawn from one sample of a study of T cell responses to AZD1222 COVID-19 vaccine. Here immunoSEQ multiplex PCR was the method, and the copy in TCRdb shows in-frame clones only, minus some. The sample carries roughly 70,000 clones, roughly 85% recorded once. The specimen comprised peripheral blood, sampled on day 0 of AZD1222 vaccination. These TCRs come from an adult in good health. Both conserved end residues are part of each CDR3. D genes are given only for firm matches. Rows give clone size only sometimes, using once, few, many, or a class for an expanded clone.

D | J | size | V | DNA | CDR3
TRBD1 | TRBJ1-4 | - | TRBV30 | TGTGCCTGTACAGGGGGCGACGAAAAACTGTTTTTT | CACTGGDEKLFF
- | TRBJ1-1 | - | TRBV14 | TGTGCCAGCAGCCAAAGGTTTTCACAGGTAGAGGCTTTCTTT | CASSQRFSQVEAFF
- | TRBJ1-1 | - | TRBV19 | TGTGCCAGTAGTCGACGCCTGTCTGGTAGCACTGAAGCTTTCTTT | CASSRRLSGSTEAFF
TRBD2 | TRBJ2-2 | - | TRBV9 | TGTGCCAGCAGCGTAGGGCTAGCGGGACAGACCGGGGAGCTGTTTTTT | CASSVGLAGQTGELFF
TRBD2 | TRBJ2-1 | - | TRBV6-4 | TGTGCCAGCAGTCGGACTAGCGGGGGCCCATACAATGAGCAGTTCTTC | CASSRTSGGPYNEQFF
TRBD2 | TRBJ2-1 | - | TRBV11-2 | TGTGCCAGCAGCTTACTCGCGGGGGGGTACAATGAGCAGTTCTTC | CASSLLAGGYNEQFF
- | TRBJ1-1 | - | TRBV29-1 | TGCAGCGTTGTAGGGACCGAAGGTTGGAACACTGAAGCTTTCTTT | CSVVGTEGWNTEAFF
TRBD1 | TRBJ1-1 | - | TRBV30 | TGTGCCTGTGAACCCGGGACAGGGGTCCTCGCTGAAGCTTTCTTT | CACEPGTGVLAEAFF
TRBD2 | TRBJ2-1 | few | TRBV2 | TGTGCCAGCCTTAGCGGGTACTCCTACAATGAGCAGTTCTTC | CASLSGYSYNEQFF
- | TRBJ1-2 | - | TRBV19 | TGTGCCAGTAGTATGGACGGCCATCGGGGCTACACCTTC | CASSMDGHRGYTF
- | TRBJ1-5 | once | TRBV19 | TGTGCCAGTAGTATTGCCAGGGTTTATAGCAATCAGCCCCAGCATTTT | CASSIARVYSNQPQHF
- | TRBJ2-3 | - | TRBV5-1 | TGCGCCAGCAGCTTTGAGGGAGCCGATACGCAGTATTTT | CASSFEGADTQYF
TRBD2 | TRBJ2-7 | - | TRBV3-1/TRBV3-2 | TGTGCCAGCAGCCAAGATCCCGGACTAGCGGCAAACGAGCAGTACTTC | CASSQDPGLAANEQYF
TRBD1 | TRBJ1-2 | - | TRBV6-4 | TGTGCCAGCAGTGCCGGGACAGGGAACTATGGCTACACCTTC | CASSAGTGNYGYTF
TRBD2 | TRBJ2-7 | - | TRBV5-1 | TGCGCCAGCAGCATAGGACTAGCGGGAGTTGAGCAGTACTTC | CASSIGLAGVEQYF
TRBD2 | TRBJ2-2 | - | TRBV5-1 | TGCGCAACGGGGGAGGGAAGTATCACCGGGGAGCTGTTTTTT | CATGEGSITGELFF
- | TRBJ2-2 | - | TRBV14 | TGTGCCAGCAGCCTTCCCGGGACACCCGGCACCGGGGAGCTGTTTTTT | CASSLPGTPGTGELFF
- | TRBJ1-2 | - | TRBV12-3/TRBV12-4 | TGTGCCAGCAGTCCGGGCGTTGGTGGCTACACCTTC | CASSPGVGGYTF
- | TRBJ2-7 | - | TRBV18 | TGTGCCAGCTCACCAGCGGTTGCCTACGAGCAGTACTTC | CASSPAVAYEQYF